The rows below give T cell receptor beta chains drawn from one sample of a study of CD8 T cells in Susac syndrome. TCRdb re-derived calls from the immunoSEQ multiplex PCR reads in MiXCR, one entry per CDR3 protein. The sample includes 150,000 to 200,000 distinct CDR3 sequences, 75% to 95% of them seen just once. Sequencing was carried out using CD4+ T cells from PBMCs. Every receptor here comes from a human donor with Susac syndrome. Both conserved end residues are part of each CDR3. The D gene is left open where the match is weak. The size entry is marked missing in some rows and otherwise reads once, few, many or a size class.

CDR3aa | CDR3nt | v_gene | abundance | j_gene | d_gene
CASNQLADYDWGANVLTF | TGTGCCAGCAACCAACTAGCGGACTACGACTGGGGGGCCAACGTCCTGACTTTC | TRBV7-9 | NA | TRBJ2-6 | TRBD2
CASSLEGGSTEAFF | TGTGCCAGCAGCTTAGAAGGGGGCAGCACTGAAGCTTTCTTT | TRBV7-9 | once | TRBJ1-1 | TRBD1
CASKPTGNNEQFF | TGTGCCAGCAAACCGACAGGAAACAATGAGCAGTTCTTC | TRBV12-3/TRBV12-4 | NA | TRBJ2-1 | NA
CASSQGRADQPQHF | TGCGCCAGCAGCCAAGGCAGGGCTGATCAGCCCCAGCATTTT | TRBV4-1 | NA | TRBJ1-5 | NA
CASSQDRRLFF | TGTGCCAGCAGCCAGGACAGGAGATTGTTTTTT | TRBV2 | NA | TRBJ1-4 | TRBD1
CASSVDHAGEYNEQFF | TGTGCCAGCAGCGTAGACCACGCGGGGGAATACAATGAGCAGTTCTTC | TRBV9 | NA | TRBJ2-1 | TRBD2
CASSLYGTGSGEQYF | TGCGCCAGCAGCTTGTATGGGACAGGGTCGGGCGAGCAGTACTTC | TRBV5-1 | few | TRBJ2-7 | TRBD1
CSARDQQGGEKLFF | TGCAGTGCTAGAGATCAACAGGGGGGTGAAAAACTGTTTTTT | TRBV20-1 | NA | TRBJ1-4 | TRBD1
CASSLRARAREGGYTF | TGTGCCAGCAGCTTAAGGGCCAGGGCGCGGGAAGGGGGCTACACCTTC | TRBV7-3 | NA | TRBJ1-2 | NA
CASSGSGGGETQYF | TGTGCCAGCAGCGGTTCGGGAGGCGGAGAGACCCAGTACTTC | TRBV7-8 | NA | TRBJ2-5 | TRBD2
CASSSKGYDTEAFF | TGTGCCAGCAGCTCCAAGGGGTATGACACTGAAGCTTTCTTT | TRBV11-2 | once | TRBJ1-1 | NA
CASSLGTDQETQYF | TGTGCCAGCTCACTCGGGACAGACCAAGAGACCCAGTACTTC | TRBV18 | few | TRBJ2-5 | TRBD1
CSAREASWETQYF | TGCAGTGCTAGAGAGGCTAGCTGGGAGACCCAGTACTTC | TRBV20-1 | NA | TRBJ2-5 | NA
CASRGSSGAFHEQYF | TGCGCCAGCAGAGGCTCTAGCGGAGCTTTCCACGAGCAGTACTTC | TRBV5-1 | NA | TRBJ2-7 | TRBD2